This TCR beta chain was observed in a study of T-cell reconstitution after alpha-beta-depleted transplantation in children. Unique molecular identifiers were used in preparing the TCRbeta library. TCRdb re-called the PCR reads through MiXCR, storing one row per CDR3 protein. Of about 410,000 distinct CDR3 sequences listed, roughly 22% are singletons. Germline V gene sequence: CDR1 SQVTM, CDR2 ANQGSEA. The ends lost 3 bases at V and 7 bases at J; junction bases unmatched: 4. The CDR3 length is 13 residues. The receptor was derived from a human donor who donated a stem cell graft to a child with acute myeloid leukemia. The J gene is TRBJ2-7, the V gene TRBV29-1; 12 bases align to TRBD1. Sequencing used PBMCs from the stem cell graft donor, obtained from the stem cell graft. The CDR3 spells CSVDGTGGGEQYF. In DNA form, the CDR3 reads TGCAGCGTTGATGGGACAGGGGGCGGAGAGCAGTACTTC.